The source of this T cell receptor (beta chain) is a study of early T cells in non-severe SARS-CoV-2 infection. Overall study context: Investigators sequenced bulk RNA drawn from unsorted whole blood, and chains remained unpaired. Study conclusions and caveats: VDJdb-based matching was biased toward anti-spike CD8 responses and missed private and CD4 specificities.

The library protocol tagged individual cDNA molecules with unique molecular identifiers. Using its own MiXCR run on the 5' RACE reads, TCRdb lists one record per CDR3 protein. This table holds roughly 55,000 distinct CDR3 sequences, 11% found once. As for this clonotype: Its antigen remains unidentified.

The V and J ends lost 5 bases and 2 bases respectively, with 9 bases between them. CDR1 SEHNR and CDR2 FQNEAQ come from the germline V gene (reference sequence). The CDR3 extends over 13 amino acids. This TCR derives from an adult who was a healthcare worker with PCR-confirmed SARS-CoV-2 infection or an uninfected control (not recorded which). The sample taken for sequencing was whole blood. The chain combines TRBV7-9 with TRBJ2-5; no clear D. CDR3 amino acids: CASSPPGQETQYF. The CDR3 DNA follows: TGTGCCAGCAGCCCTCCCGGACAAGAGACCCAGTACTTC.